Below, 10 T cell receptor beta chains from the same sample are listed, as sequenced in a study of T-cell reconstitution after alpha-beta-depleted transplantation in children. Construction of the TCRbeta library involved unique molecular identifiers. TCRdb ran MiXCR on the PCR reads and lists one entry per CDR3 protein. The table has about 210,000 distinct CDR3 sequences, about a sixth seen once. The sample was PBMCs, mostly from graft donor cells, taken 360 days after TCRalphabeta/CD19-depleted stem cell transplant. The source of these receptors is a male patient between 2 and 15 years old who had a stem cell transplant for acute lymphoblastic leukemia, so the T cells may come from the graft donor.

This clonotype appeared many times. The chain employs TRBV5-1 and TRBJ2-7; D tentatively reads TRBD1 or TRBD2 (5 bases each). V lost 4 bases to trimming and J lost 2 bases, with 16 bases between them. CDR3 length: 15 amino acids. Germline values: CDR1 SGHRS, CDR2 YFSETQ. This chain's CDR3 is CASSNLRDPTYEQYF. The CDR3, as DNA: TGCGCCAGCAGCAACCTCCGGGACCCCACCTACGAGCAGTACTTC.

The chain employs TRBV25-1 and TRBJ1-5; the D gene is possibly TRBD1 (5 bases). V lost 6 bases to trimming and J lost 1 base, with 10 bases between them. The CDR3 totals 14 residues. In germline, CDR1 is MGHDK, CDR2 SYGVNS. The CDR3 loop is CASSGTISNQPQHF. The DNA of the CDR3 is TGTGCCAGCAGCGGGACGATCAGCAATCAGCCCCAGCATTTT.

This clonotype came up many times. This chain joins TRBV11-2 and TRBJ1-1; D is unclear. V lost 1 base and J 3 bases, leaving 6 bases between the germline ends. The CDR3 contains 13 residues. CDR1 SGHAT and CDR2 FQNNGV come from the germline V gene. The CDR3, as DNA: TGTGCCAGCAGCTTAGGGGAGGACACTGAAGCTTTCTTT. As protein: CASSLGEDTEAFF.

There are a few counts of this clonotype. V and J are TRBV2 and TRBJ1-2, with 7 bases that match TRBD1. The germline gives CDR1 SNHLY, CDR2 FYNNEI. The CDR3 has 13 residues. V was clipped by 3 bases and J by 8 bases; unmatched bases: 6. The CDR3 region is CASSEARGEGYTF. CDR3 DNA: TGTGCCAGCAGTGAGGCCAGGGGGGAAGGCTACACCTTC.

This clonotype appeared a few times. The CDR3 spells CASSPPEGLNTEAFF. In DNA, the CDR3 is TGTGCCAGCAGCCCCCCGGAGGGGTTGAACACTGAAGCTTTCTTT. V and J are TRBV7-8 and TRBJ1-1; TRBD1 is a possible D gene (5 bases). Germline assignment: CDR1 SGHVS and CDR2 FQNEAQ. The CDR3 consists of 15 residues. With 5 bases removed from V and 0 bases from J, the gap between germline ends came to 13 bases. Using reference TRBV7-8 and TRBJ1-1 for the parts outside the CDR3, the full variable domain is GAGVSQSPRYKVAKRGQDVALRCDPISGHVSLFWYQQALGQGPEFLTYFQNEAQLDKSGLPSDRFFAERPEGSVSTLKIQRTQQEDSAVYLCASSPPEGLNTEAFFGQGTRLTVV.

This clonotype was seen only a few times. J is TRBJ2-7 and V is TRBV12-3 or TRBV12-4; TRBD2 might be the D (6 bases). The CDR3 totals 14 residues. Trimming removed 11 bases at V and 1 base at J, with 18 bases between. CDR3 in DNA: TGTGCCGCGAAGCCCCGGGACTTGTCCTACGAGCAGTACTTC. Its protein is CAAKPRDLSYEQYF.

A few counts support this clonotype. The chain couples TRBV7-2 to TRBJ2-7; 8 positions agree with TRBD1. The germline V gene has CDR1 SGHTA and CDR2 FQGNSA. The CDR3 is 13 amino acids. With V trimmed by 0 bases and J by 6 bases, 1 base remained unmatched. This CDR3 reads CASSLAGQGEQYF. The CDR3 bases are TGTGCCAGCAGCTTAGCCGGACAGGGCGAGCAGTACTTC.

CDR3 nucleotides: TGTGCCACCAGTTTTGGCACTCGTGACGAGCAGTACTTC. It encodes CATSFGTRDEQYF. The chain carries TRBV24-1 and TRBJ2-7; D remains ambiguous. Germline V gene sequence: CDR1 KGHDR, CDR2 SFDVKD. The CDR3 runs to 13 residues. Trimming left V 6 bases short and J 5 bases short, with 13 bases between.

V gene TRBV7-6 combines with J gene TRBJ2-5; D is perhaps TRBD2 (5 bases). V lost 2 bases, J lost 5 bases, and 12 bases lay in between. Germline CDR1 is SGHVS and CDR2 is FNYEAQ. The CDR3 has 14 amino acids. CDR3 region: CASSLHRGWETQYF. CDR3 nucleotide sequence: TGTGCCAGCAGCTTACATCGGGGTTGGGAGACCCAGTACTTC.

This sequence joins TRBV29-1 and TRBJ2-3, with TRBD2 identical over 9 bases. The V and J ends lost 6 bases and 6 bases, in that order; junction bases with no gene match: 7. The CDR3 sequence is 13 residues long. In germline, CDR1 is SQVTM, CDR2 ANQGSEA. This chain's CDR3 is CSVDSGGYDTQYF. The DNA of the CDR3 is TGCAGCGTAGATAGCGGGGGCTACGATACGCAGTATTTT.